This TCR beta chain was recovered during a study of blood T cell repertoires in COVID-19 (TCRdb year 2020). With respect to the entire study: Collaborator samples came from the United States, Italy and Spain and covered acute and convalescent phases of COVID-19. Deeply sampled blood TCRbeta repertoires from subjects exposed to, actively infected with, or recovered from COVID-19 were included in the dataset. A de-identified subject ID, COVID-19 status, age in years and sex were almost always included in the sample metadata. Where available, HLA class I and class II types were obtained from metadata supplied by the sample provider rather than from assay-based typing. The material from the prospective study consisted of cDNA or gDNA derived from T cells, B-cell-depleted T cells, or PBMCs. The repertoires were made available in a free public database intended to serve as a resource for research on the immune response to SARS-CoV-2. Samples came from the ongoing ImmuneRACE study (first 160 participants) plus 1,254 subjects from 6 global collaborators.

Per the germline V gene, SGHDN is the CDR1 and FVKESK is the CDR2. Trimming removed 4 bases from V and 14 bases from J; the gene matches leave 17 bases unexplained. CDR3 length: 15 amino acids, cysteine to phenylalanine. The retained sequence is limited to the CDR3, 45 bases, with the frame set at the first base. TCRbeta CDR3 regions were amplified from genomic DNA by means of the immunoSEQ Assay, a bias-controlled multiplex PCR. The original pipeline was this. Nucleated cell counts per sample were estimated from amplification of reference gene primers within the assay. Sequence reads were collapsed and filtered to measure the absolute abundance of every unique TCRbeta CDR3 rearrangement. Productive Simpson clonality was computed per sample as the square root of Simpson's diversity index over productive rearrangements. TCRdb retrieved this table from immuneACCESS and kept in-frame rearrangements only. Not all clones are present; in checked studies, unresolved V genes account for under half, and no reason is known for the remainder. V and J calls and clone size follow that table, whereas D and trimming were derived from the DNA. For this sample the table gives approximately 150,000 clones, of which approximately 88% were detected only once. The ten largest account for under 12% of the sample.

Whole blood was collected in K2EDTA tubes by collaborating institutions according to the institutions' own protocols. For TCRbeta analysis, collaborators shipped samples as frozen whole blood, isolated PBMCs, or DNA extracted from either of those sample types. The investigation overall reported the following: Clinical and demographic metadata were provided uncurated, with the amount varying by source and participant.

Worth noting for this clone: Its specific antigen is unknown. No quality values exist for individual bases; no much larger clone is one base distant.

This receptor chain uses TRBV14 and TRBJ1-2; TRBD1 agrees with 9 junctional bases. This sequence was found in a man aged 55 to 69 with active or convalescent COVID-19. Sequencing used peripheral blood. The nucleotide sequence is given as TGTGCCAGCAGCCCCTACACAGGGGGCAGTTCAAGTCCGACCTTC. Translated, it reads CASSPYTGGSSSPTF. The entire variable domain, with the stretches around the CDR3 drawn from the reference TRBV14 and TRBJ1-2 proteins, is EAGVTQFPSHSVIEKGQTVTLRCDPISGHDNLYWYRRVMGKEIKFLLHFVKESKQDESGMPNNRFLAERTGGTYSTLKVQPAELEDSGVYFCASSPYTGGSSSPTFGSGTRLTVV.